Listed here is a single T cell receptor beta chain. The antigen remains unidentified. These data are taken from a study of radiotherapy plus CTLA-4 blockade in lung cancer. Overall study findings and caveats: Response, reportedly, was best predicted by interferon-beta along with early blood T cell clone dynamics. TCR clones of tumor origin grew in blood after radiotherapy plus ipilimumab.

Deletions cut 5 bases from V and 7 bases from J, with 9 bases between. CDR1 MNHEY and CDR2 SMNVEV come from the germline V gene (reference sequence). CDR3 length equals 12 residues. Assay: immunoSEQ multiplex PCR; the TCRdb copy retains only in-frame clones and omits some. The sample yields tens of thousands of clones, roughly 80% seen once. Sequencing used peripheral blood, obtained from a patient treated with radiotherapy plus ipilimumab. The chain couples TRBV27 to TRBJ1-5; D call uncertain. This clonotype was sampled from a human donor with non-small cell lung cancer who had a complete response to radiotherapy plus ipilimumab. The CDR3 loop is CASSTDQQPQHF. The CDR3 DNA reads TGTGCCAGCAGTACCGACCAACAGCCCCAGCATTTT.